This T cell receptor (beta chain) was sequenced in a study of radiation and T cells in renal cell carcinoma. Time point given: blood 4 weeks post-SBRT, at nephrectomy. Treatment given: 15 Gy SBRT to primary tumor, nephrectomy 4 weeks later. Radiation-treated patients gave blood at baseline, week 2 and week 4. CDR3 length: 14 residues. Germline V gene data show CDR1 as SGHTA and CDR2 as FQGNSA. Study conclusions and caveats: Top tumor clonotypes rose in blood 2 weeks post-radiation, then contracted.

Some clones are missing from TCRdb's copy, which holds only in-frame ones; the method was immunoSEQ multiplex PCR. The sample records about 78,000 clones, roughly 87% being singletons. A remark on this clone: Its specificity is unknown.

The material was blood, obtained from a patient whose treatment included radiotherapy and nephrectomy. This clonotype originated in a woman between 70 and 85 years old with renal cell carcinoma. The chain links TRBV7-2 to TRBJ2-5; D could derive from TRBD1 or TRBD2 (5 bases each). The DNA end is more similar to TRBJ2-7, so the J call may be wrong. The CDR3 DNA reads as TGTGCCAGCAGCTTGGGACCGGGGCCCTACGAGCAGTACTTC. Residues: CASSLGPGPYEQYF.